This T cell receptor beta chain was sequenced in a study of cytomegalovirus exposure and HLA in healthy donors. This CDR3 is 14 amino acids long. The germline CDR1 and CDR2 sequences are LNHDA and SQIVND (reference sequence). Trimming took off 3 bases at V and 5 bases at J, with 13 bases between the two ends. This clone was observed a handful of times. Distinct nucleotide sequences in the sample also encode this CDR3. The PCR used 60 Vbeta and 13 Jbeta primers. Profiled with immunoSEQ multiplex PCR; TCRdb holds only in-frame clones, not every one. Here the sample spans more than 90,000 clones, roughly 80% being singletons.

The specimen sequenced was PBMCs. The source is a man in his fifties in good health and CMV-seropositive. This chain uses TRBV19 with TRBJ1-2; D remains ambiguous. The CDR3 DNA follows: TGTGCCAGTAGTATCGAGGCCGGGGTGTATGGCTACACCTTC. Protein sequence: CASSIEAGVYGYTF.